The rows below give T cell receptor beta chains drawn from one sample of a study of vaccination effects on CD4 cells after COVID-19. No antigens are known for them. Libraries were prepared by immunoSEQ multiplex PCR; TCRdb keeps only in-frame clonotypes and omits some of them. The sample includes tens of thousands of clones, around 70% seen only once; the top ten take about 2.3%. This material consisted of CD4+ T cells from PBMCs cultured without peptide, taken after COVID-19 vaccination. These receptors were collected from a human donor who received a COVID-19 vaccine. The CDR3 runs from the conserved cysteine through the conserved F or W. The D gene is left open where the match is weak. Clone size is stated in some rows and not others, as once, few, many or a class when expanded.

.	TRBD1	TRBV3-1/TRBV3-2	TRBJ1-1	TGTGCCAGCAGCCACATAAGACAGGGGAACACTGAAGCTTTCTTT	CASSHIRQGNTEAFF
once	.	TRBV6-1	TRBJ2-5	TGTGCCAGCAGTGAAGTGGGGGGGCACTACCAAGAGACCCAGTACTTC	CASSEVGGHYQETQYF
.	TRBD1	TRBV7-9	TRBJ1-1	TGTGCCAGCAGCGCCCGACAGGGCCCGAACACTGAAGCTTTCTTT	CASSARQGPNTEAFF
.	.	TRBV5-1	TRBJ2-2	TGCGCCAGCAGCTTGGGACTAGGAGCCGGGGAGCTGTTTTTT	CASSLGLGAGELFF
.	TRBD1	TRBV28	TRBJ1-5	TGTGCCAGCAGTCCATTGGGACAGGGGGGCTATCAGCCCCAGCATTTT	CASSPLGQGGYQPQHF
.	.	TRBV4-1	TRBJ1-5	TGCGCCAGCAGCCAAGAGGGGGGCAGGGATAGCAATCAGCCCCAGCATTTT	CASSQEGGRDSNQPQHF
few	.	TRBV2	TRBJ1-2	TGTGCCAGCAGTGATAACACGATAGGGAATGGCTACACCTTC	CASSDNTIGNGYTF
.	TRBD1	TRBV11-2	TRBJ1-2	TGTGCCAGCAGCTTCGGGACAGGGACCGGCTTTGGAGGCTACACCTTC	CASSFGTGTGFGGYTF
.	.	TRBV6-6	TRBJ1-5	TGTGCCAGCAGGTACCCAGGGGCAGGGAAGGAGCCCCAGCATTTT	CASRYPGAGKEPQHF
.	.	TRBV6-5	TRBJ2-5	TGTGCCAGCAGTTTAAGAGGGGGGAGAGGAGAGACCCAGTACTTC	CASSLRGGRGETQYF
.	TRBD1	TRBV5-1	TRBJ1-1	TGCGCCAGCAGCGGACCGGGACAGACGAACACTGAAGCTTTCTTT	CASSGPGQTNTEAFF
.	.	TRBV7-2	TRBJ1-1	TGTGCCAGCAGCGACCGACAGCCGGGGGAAGCTTTCTTT	CASSDRQPGEAFF
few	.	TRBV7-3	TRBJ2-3	TGTGCCAGCAGCTCTAGCCCGGGAGATACGCAGTATTTT	CASSSSPGDTQYF
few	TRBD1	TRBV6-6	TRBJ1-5	TGTGCCAGCACCAGGGACAGTAATCAGCCCCAGCATTTT	CASTRDSNQPQHF
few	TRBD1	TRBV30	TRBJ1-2	TGTGCCTGGAGTGTTCGGGACAGAACGTATGGCTACACCTTC	CAWSVRDRTYGYTF
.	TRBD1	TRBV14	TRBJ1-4	TGTGCCTCAACGGACAGGGGTGAAAAACTGTTTTTT	CASTDRGEKLFF
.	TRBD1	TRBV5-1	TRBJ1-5	TGCGCCAGCAGCGTCGGCACAGGGGATGGTCAGCCCCAGCATTTT	CASSVGTGDGQPQHF
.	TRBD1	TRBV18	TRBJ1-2	TGTGCCAGCTCAATGACAGGGAAGGACTATGGCTACACCTTC	CASSMTGKDYGYTF
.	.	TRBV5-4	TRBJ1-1	TGTGCCAGCAGCTTTCAGGAAGACACTGAAGCTTTCTTT	CASSFQEDTEAFF
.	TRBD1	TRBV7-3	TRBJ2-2	TGTGCCAGCAGTTTGACAGGGGGAGGGACCGGGGAGCTGTTTTTT	CASSLTGGGTGELFF